This T cell receptor beta chain was profiled in a study of shared clonotypes between healthy human individuals. Every subset had its genomic DNA shared out evenly among several immunoSEQ plates. Here immunoSEQ multiplex PCR was the method, and the copy in TCRdb shows in-frame clones only, minus some. The repertoire consists of about 1 million clones, with 75% to 85% occurring once and the leading ten covering roughly 0.56%. On this clone: Its antigen is as yet unknown.

V trimming: 4 bases; J trimming: 1 base; junction bases outside the gene matches: 29. Per the germline V gene, CDR1 is MDHEN and CDR2 is SYDVKM. The CDR3 loop spans 24 amino acids. Study-level findings and limits: Incompleteness in sorted-subset sequencing, despite large depth, was shown by rarefaction.

All the donors were Caucasian adults who lived in Nashville, Tennessee. The sequence was obtained from a young man in good health. Some clones in this sample may be carry-over from other donors' samples. Material: memory CD4+ T cells from PBMCs. Subset denoted: CD45RA-negative fraction. The chain combines TRBV28 with TRBJ2-5; 11 nucleotides agree with TRBD1. CDR3 sequence reads: CASSSPDRRPRDRGTTQIQETQYF. CDR3 in DNA: TGTGCCAGCAGTTCTCCCGACAGGCGACCCAGGGACAGGGGGACCACTCAGATCCAAGAGACCCAGTACTTC.